Following are 32 T cell receptor beta chains from one sample sequenced in a study of T-cell reconstitution after alpha-beta-depleted transplantation in children. Study findings and constraints: Fresh T-cell production supplied most of the T-cell counts and diversity seen one year after transplant.

These TCRs are of unknown antigen specificity. During its preparation, the TCRbeta library received unique molecular identifiers. TCRdb re-called the PCR reads through MiXCR, storing one row per CDR3 protein. This sample has some 300,000 distinct CDR3 sequences, with over 7.5% found just once. Sequencing was performed on peripheral blood, taken 360 days after TCRalphabeta/CD19-depleted stem cell transplant. The source of these receptors is a female patient aged 2 to 10 who had a stem cell transplant for Fanconi anemia, so the T cells may come from the graft donor.

The table lists this clonotype with a count of one. The chain links TRBV18 to TRBJ2-3; a weak D match, TRBD2 (7 bases). Germline V gives CDR1 KGHSH, CDR2 LQKENI. V was pared by 3 bases and J by 7 bases, with 23 bases between. CDR3 length: 17 amino acids. The DNA for the CDR3 is TGTGCCAGCTCACCCAGGGGAAGGTCGGGACTAACAAATACGCAGTATTTT. Its protein is CASSPRGRSGLTNTQYF. Drawing the rest from reference TRBV18 and TRBJ2-3, the complete variable domain is NAGVMQNPRHLVRRRGQEARLRCSPMKGHSHVYWYRQLPEEGLKFMVYLQKENIIDESGMPKERFSAEFPKEGPSILRIQQVVRGDSAAYFCASSPRGRSGLTNTQYFGPGTRLTVL.

This clonotype was counted at least ten times. CDR3 loop: CSARDAGGAGDTQYF. The CDR3 nucleotides read TGCAGTGCTAGAGACGCCGGGGGGGCAGGAGATACGCAGTATTTT. The J gene is TRBJ2-3, the V gene TRBV20-1; TRBD2 agrees at 8 bases. Looked up from germline, CDR1 is DFQATT and CDR2 is SNEGSKA (reference sequence). The CDR3 is made up of 15 amino acids. V lost 0 bases, J lost 5 bases, and 7 bases stayed unmatched.

This clonotype has a handful of counts. The CDR3 DNA sequence: TGTGCCAGCAGCTTAGCCCCTAGGGCGACACCGCGGGGTGAAAAACTGTTTTTT. The encoded protein is CASSLAPRATPRGEKLFF. This chain uses TRBV7-6 with TRBJ1-4, with no clear D. The V gene lost 0 bases and the J gene lost 7 bases, with 21 bases spanning the gap. The CDR3 covers 18 residues. Germline CDR1 is SGHVS and CDR2 is FNYEAQ.

This clonotype was picked up many times. The chain joins TRBV28 to TRBJ2-1, with D perhaps TRBD2 (5 bases). V lost 0 bases to trimming and J lost 0 bases, with 9 bases between them. CDR3 length equals 16 residues. The germline V gene has CDR1 MDHEN and CDR2 SYDVKM. DNA of the CDR3: TGTGCCAGCAGTTTATGGACGGGAAGCTCCTACAATGAGCAGTTCTTC. Its protein product is CASSLWTGSSYNEQFF.

In this sample, this clonotype turned up many times. The chain has TRBV12-3 or TRBV12-4 and TRBJ2-2, with 10 positions matching TRBD1. This CDR3 spans 18 amino acids. Unmatched junction bases numbered 14, after V lost 6 bases and J lost 4 bases. CDR3 loop: CASRPPWDGTGATGELFF. The CDR3 DNA follows: TGTGCCAGCAGACCCCCCTGGGATGGGACAGGGGCCACCGGGGAGCTGTTTTTT.

In this sample, this clonotype turned up many times. The chain has TRBV5-6 and TRBJ2-3; 8 bases line up with TRBD2. Germline CDR1 and CDR2: SGHDT and YYEEEE. This CDR3 comprises 16 residues. The junction had 4 bases not matched to a gene; V was cut back by 0 bases and J by 1 base. The CDR3 nucleotides are TGTGCCAGCAGCTTGGTTGCGGGGGGCCGCACAGATACGCAGTATTTT. It yields the protein CASSLVAGGRTDTQYF. The whole variable domain, remainder taken from reference TRBV5-6 and TRBJ2-3, is DAGVTQSPTHLIKTRGQQVTLRCSPKSGHDTVSWYQQALGQGPQFIFQYYEEEERQRGNFPDRFSGHQFPNYSSELNVNALLLGDSALYLCASSLVAGGRTDTQYFGPGTRLTVL.

This clonotype was observed at least ten times. The chain carries TRBV20-1 and TRBJ2-3, with a possible D match to TRBD1 (5 bases). The CDR3 spans 11 residues. Trimming removed 2 bases from V and 5 bases from J, with 5 bases in between. In germline, CDR1 is DFQATT, CDR2 SNEGSKA (reference sequence). This chain's CDR3 is CSARRGDTQYF. In DNA form, the CDR3 reads TGCAGTGCTAGAAGGGGAGATACGCAGTATTTT.

The CDR3: CASSLFGLSSSYNEQFF. The CDR3 DNA follows: TGTGCCAGCAGTCTTTTCGGACTCTCGAGCTCCTACAATGAGCAGTTCTTC. This chain connects TRBV6-1 to TRBJ2-1, with D possibly TRBD2 on 5 matching bases. The CDR3 is 17 amino acids. Germline CDR1 is MNHNS and CDR2 is SASEGT. The V end lost 5 bases, the J end lost 0 bases, and 17 bases lay between the germline ends.

This clonotype was seen more than once but under ten times. V gene TRBV4-1 combines with J gene TRBJ2-7; 11 nucleotides align to TRBD2. The germline V gene has CDR1 MGHRA and CDR2 YSYEKL. This CDR3 spans 16 amino acids. J gave up 2 bases and V 0 bases, and 3 bases lay outside the gene matches. CDR3 protein: CASSQDPGLAAYEQYF. For the CDR3, the DNA is TGCGCCAGCAGCCAAGACCCGGGACTAGCGGCCTACGAGCAGTACTTC.

Ten or more counts support this clonotype. The chain links TRBV12-3 or TRBV12-4 to TRBJ1-2; D remains ambiguous. The CDR3 is made up of 14 amino acids. Deletions cut 3 bases from V and 2 bases from J, with 10 bases between. The CDR3, as DNA: TGTGCCAGCAGTTTGGTGGCCGGGAACTATGGCTACACCTTC. Amino acids: CASSLVAGNYGYTF.

This clonotype has more than one count but fewer than ten. A read error may explain this, as a much larger clone is one base away. The chain links TRBV11-2 to TRBJ2-7, with unresolved D. V was pared by 3 bases and J by 6 bases, with 6 bases between. The CDR3 extends over 11 amino acids. Germline CDR1 reads SGHAT; CDR2 reads FQNNGV. CDR3 in DNA: TGTGCCAGCAGCTTCGGCGGCGAGCAGTACGTC. Encoded protein: CASSFGGEQYV.

This clonotype came up many times. The V call is TRBV5-1, the J call TRBJ1-6; no clear D. The germline V gene has CDR1 SGHRS and CDR2 YFSETQ. Deletions cut 4 bases from V and 5 bases from J, with 10 bases between. The CDR3 has 14 residues. The CDR3: CASSLDGDNSPLHF. In DNA form, the CDR3 reads TGCGCCAGCAGCCTGGACGGGGATAATTCACCCCTCCACTTT.

The sample holds many counts of this clonotype. The V call is TRBV24-1, the J call TRBJ2-3; tentative D call: TRBD1 (5 bases). The germline V gene encodes CDR1 KGHDR and CDR2 SFDVKD. Trimming took off 8 bases at V and 3 bases at J, with 11 bases between the two ends. The CDR3 runs to 13 residues. CDR3 region: CATNWGPTDTQYF. The CDR3 bases are TGTGCCACCAACTGGGGCCCGACAGATACGCAGTATTTT.

V usage is TRBV6-1 and J usage is TRBJ1-4; a weak D match, TRBD1 (6 bases). V was clipped by 8 bases and J by 4 bases, with 17 bases between them. Germline V lookup: CDR1 MNHNS, CDR2 SASEGT. The CDR3 contains 15 residues. In DNA, the CDR3 is TGTGCCAGCCGCCACTGGGACACCGATAATGAAAAACTGTTTTTT. Protein product: CASRHWDTDNEKLFF.

This clonotype occurred a few times. This rearrangement joins TRBV5-1 to TRBJ1-6; D ambiguous. With 1 base removed from V and 10 bases from J, the gap between germline ends came to 12 bases. The CDR3 is made up of 14 amino acids. CDR1 and CDR2 (germline): SGHRS, YFSETQ. CDR3 sequence: CASSLYSRDSPLHF. The CDR3 nucleotides are TGCGCCAGCAGCTTGTACTCTCGAGACTCACCCCTCCACTTT.

This clonotype was observed a handful of times. This chain joins TRBV5-1 and TRBJ1-1, with D perhaps matching TRBD1 (5 bases). The V gene lost 2 bases and the J gene lost 1 base, with 9 bases spanning the gap. Germline CDR1 reads SGHRS; CDR2 reads YFSETQ. This CDR3 is 14 amino acids long. CDR3 amino acids: CASSFFTGNTEAFF. CDR3 DNA: TGCGCCAGCAGCTTTTTTACAGGGAACACTGAAGCTTTCTTT.

This clonotype was counted at least ten times. The chain couples TRBV5-1 to TRBJ2-1; D unclear. Germline CDR1 and CDR2: SGHRS and YFSETQ. V was pared by 4 bases and J by 6 bases, with 11 bases between. The CDR3 covers 13 residues. CDR3 coding DNA: TGCGCCAGCAGCGGTGCGTCTCGCAATGAGCAGTTCTTC. Its translation is CASSGASRNEQFF.

At least ten counts were recorded for this clonotype. This sequence joins TRBV29-1 and TRBJ1-3; the D is unclear. The CDR3 length is 12 residues. V lost 0 bases to trimming and J lost 8 bases, with 8 bases between them. Germline V CDR1 and CDR2: SQVTM, ANQGSEA. CDR3 DNA sequence: TGCAGCGTTGAAGAGGAGGTAGACACCATATATTTT. Its translation: CSVEEEVDTIYF.

This clonotype was counted only a few times. This chain links TRBV12-5 with TRBJ2-7, with D perhaps TRBD2 (6 bases). Between the trimmed V and J ends, which lost 8 bases and 5 bases, there was a span of 19 bases. Germline V gene lookup returns CDR1 LGHNT and CDR2 FRNRAP. The CDR3 totals 14 residues. The CDR3 DNA follows: TGTGCTAGTAGTCGGGAGACTAGGTCCGACGAGCAGTACTTC. Amino acids: CASSRETRSDEQYF.

This clonotype was seen ten or more times. This chain uses TRBV10-3 with TRBJ1-1; tentatively, D is TRBD1 (5 bases). This CDR3 region has 13 residues. V was clipped by 5 bases and J by 4 bases, with 11 bases between them. Per the germline V gene, CDR1 is ENHRY and CDR2 is SYGVKD. CDR3 coding DNA: TGTGCCATCAGTACCGGGGGGGGCACTGAAGCTTTCTTT. Amino acids: CAISTGGGTEAFF.

The chain recombines TRBV5-1 with TRBJ2-7; 9 bases align to TRBD1. This CDR3 is 16 amino acids long. Trimming at V came to 4 bases and at J to 0 bases, leaving 8 bases not matched to a gene. Per the germline V gene, CDR1 is SGHRS and CDR2 is YFSETQ. DNA for the CDR3: TGCGCCAGCAGCCGCCCGGGGACAGGGAGCTCCTACGAGCAGTACGTC. Its translation is CASSRPGTGSSYEQYV.

The chain recombines TRBV28 with TRBJ1-1; D ambiguous. Germline V gene sequence: CDR1 MDHEN, CDR2 SYDVKM. The CDR3 extends over 14 amino acids. The V end lost 3 bases, the J end lost 1 base, and 9 bases lay between the germline ends. The CDR3 DNA follows: TGTGCCAGCAGTTTTTTTGGGGAGAACACTGAAGCTTTCTTT. Protein sequence: CASSFFGENTEAFF.

This clonotype was counted at least ten times. The CDR3 spells CASSPIQGAEAFF. The CDR3 coding sequence is TGTGCCAGCAGCCCGATTCAGGGGGCTGAAGCTTTCTTT. V gene TRBV7-6 combines with J gene TRBJ1-1, with TRBD1 matching 7 bases. The CDR3 length is 13 residues. J was trimmed by 6 bases and V by 5 bases; bases with no gene match: 6. Looked up from germline, CDR1 is SGHVS and CDR2 is FNYEAQ.

This clonotype came up many times. The J gene is TRBJ2-2, the V gene TRBV5-1, with D maybe TRBD1 (7 bases). The CDR3 sequence is 16 residues long. The germline V and J ends were trimmed by 2 bases and 7 bases, with 18 bases remaining between them. CDR1 is SGHRS, CDR2 YFSETQ, per germline. Written as DNA, the CDR3 is TGCGCCAGCAGCTTCGGGGGACAGCCCGGTGGCGGGGAGCTGTTTTTT. Amino acids: CASSFGGQPGGGELFF.

The chain employs TRBV2 and TRBJ2-5; 9 bases are shared with TRBD2. CDR1 is SNHLY and CDR2 is FYNNEI in the germline V gene. CDR3 size: 17 residues. V dropped 1 base and J dropped 0; count of bases not matched to a gene: 6. The DNA for the CDR3 is TGTGCCAGCAGTGAAGTCCTAGCGGGGCGTAACCAAGAGACCCAGTACTTC. Encoded protein: CASSEVLAGRNQETQYF.

V gene TRBV28 combines with J gene TRBJ1-6, with D unresolved. This CDR3 spans 14 amino acids. Trimming removed 6 bases from V and 4 bases from J, with 10 bases in between. The V gene's germline CDR1 is MDHEN and CDR2 SYDVKM. The CDR3 DNA sequence: TGTGCCAGCAGCGAATTTGGGTATAATTCACCCCTCCACTTT. Amino acids: CASSEFGYNSPLHF.

This clonotype was observed a few times. The gene calls are TRBV7-3 and TRBJ2-1, with 8 nucleotides matching TRBD2. The V segment lost 4 bases and the J segment 4 bases; nucleotides outside the gene matches: 6. The length of the CDR3 is 15 residues. Germline V gene lookup returns CDR1 SGHTA and CDR2 FQGTGA. The CDR3 bases are TGTGCCAGCAGCTCTCGGGGGGGCTTTTACAATGAGCAGTTCTTC. This encodes CASSSRGGFYNEQFF.

This clonotype came up a few times. The rearrangement joins TRBV6-2 or TRBV6-3 to TRBJ1-1; D possibly corresponds to TRBD1 (6 bases). The CDR3 loop spans 16 amino acids. V was shortened by 0 bases and J by 2 bases, with 13 bases between the two germline ends. Germline V gene sequence: CDR1 MNHEY, CDR2 SVGEGT. CDR3 in amino acids: CASSYSLRQANTEAFF. CDR3 bases: TGTGCCAGCAGTTACTCCCTGAGACAGGCAAACACTGAAGCTTTCTTT.

This clonotype was recorded at least ten times. The chain has TRBV20-1 and TRBJ2-2, with D hard to call. The CDR3 length is 12 residues. CDR1 DFQATT and CDR2 SNEGSKA come from the germline V gene (reference sequence). The ends were cut back, 6 bases at V and 6 bases at J, with 11 bases in the middle. The CDR3 reads CSARLPPGELFF. In DNA form, the CDR3 reads TGCAGTGCGCGTCTCCCTCCCGGGGAGCTGTTTTTT.

The V and J genes are TRBV10-1 and TRBJ2-1, with TRBD1 matching 10 bases. The CDR3 runs 17 residues. Germline V gives CDR1 WNHNN, CDR2 SYGVQD (reference sequence). The V segment lost 2 bases and the J segment 3 bases; nucleotides outside the gene matches: 7. CDR3 sequence: CASSEGIWTGGYNEQFF. CDR3 bases: TGCGCCAGCAGTGAGGGGATCTGGACAGGGGGCTACAATGAGCAGTTCTTC.

This clonotype was observed many times. The chain uses TRBV12-3 or TRBV12-4 and TRBJ2-5; TRBD2 is a possible D gene (5 bases). This CDR3 contains 15 residues. The V end was cut by 3 bases, the J end by 4 bases, with 15 bases between. The CDR3 DNA follows: TGTGCCAGCAGTTTCGAGGGCCATTGGGGAGAGACCCAGTACTTC. Translation: CASSFEGHWGETQYF.

This clonotype was seen repeatedly, ten times or more. The rearrangement uses TRBV5-1 and TRBJ2-5; D remains ambiguous. The germline V gene has CDR1 SGHRS and CDR2 YFSETQ. The CDR3 spans 16 residues. Trimming took off 2 bases at V and 5 bases at J, with 19 bases between the two ends. The CDR3 bases are TGCGCCAGCAGCTTTGGACGACTTGGCCTTTACGAGACCCAGTACTTC. Translating it yields CASSFGRLGLYETQYF. The full variable domain, completed using reference TRBV5-1 and TRBJ2-5, is KAGVTQTPRYLIKTRGQQVTLSCSPISGHRSVSWYQQTPGQGLQFLFEYFSETQRNKGNFPGRFSGRQFSNSRSEMNVSTLELGDSALYLCASSFGRLGLYETQYFGPGTRLLVL.